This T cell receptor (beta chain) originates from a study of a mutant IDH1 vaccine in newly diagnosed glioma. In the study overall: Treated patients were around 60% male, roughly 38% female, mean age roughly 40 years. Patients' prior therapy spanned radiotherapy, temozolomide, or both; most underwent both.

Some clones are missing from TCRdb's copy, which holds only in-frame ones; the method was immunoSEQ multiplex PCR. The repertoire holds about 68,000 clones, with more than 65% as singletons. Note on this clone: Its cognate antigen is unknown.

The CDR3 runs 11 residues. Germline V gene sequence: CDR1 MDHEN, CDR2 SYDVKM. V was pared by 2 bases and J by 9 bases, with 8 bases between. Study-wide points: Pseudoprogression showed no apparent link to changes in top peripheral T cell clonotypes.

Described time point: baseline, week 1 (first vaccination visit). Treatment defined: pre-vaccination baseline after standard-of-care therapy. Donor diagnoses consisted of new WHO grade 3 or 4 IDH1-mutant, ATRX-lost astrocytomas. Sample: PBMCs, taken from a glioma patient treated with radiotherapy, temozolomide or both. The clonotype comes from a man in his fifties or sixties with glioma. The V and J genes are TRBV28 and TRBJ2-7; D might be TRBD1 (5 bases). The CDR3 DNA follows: TGTGCCAGCAGTTTAAGGGGTGGGCAGTACTTC. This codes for CASSLRGGQYF.